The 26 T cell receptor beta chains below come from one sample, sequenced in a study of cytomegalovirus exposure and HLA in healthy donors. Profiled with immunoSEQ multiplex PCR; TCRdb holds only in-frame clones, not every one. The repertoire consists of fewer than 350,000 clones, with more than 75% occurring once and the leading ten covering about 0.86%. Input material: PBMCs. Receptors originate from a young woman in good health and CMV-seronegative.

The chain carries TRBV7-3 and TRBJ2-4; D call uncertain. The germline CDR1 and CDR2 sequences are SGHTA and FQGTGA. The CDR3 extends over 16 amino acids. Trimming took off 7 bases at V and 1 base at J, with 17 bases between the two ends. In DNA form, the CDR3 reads TGTGCCAGCATCCTAGTTTTCATCGCGGCCAAAAACATTCAGTACTTC. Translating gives CASILVFIAAKNIQYF.

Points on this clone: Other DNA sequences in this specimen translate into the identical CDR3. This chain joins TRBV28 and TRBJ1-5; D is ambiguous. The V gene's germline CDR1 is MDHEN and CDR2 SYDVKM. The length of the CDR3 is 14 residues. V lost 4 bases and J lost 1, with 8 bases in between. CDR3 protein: CASSSGGSNQPQHF. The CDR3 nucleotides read TGTGCCAGCAGTTCCGGCGGGAGCAATCAGCCCCAGCATTTT.

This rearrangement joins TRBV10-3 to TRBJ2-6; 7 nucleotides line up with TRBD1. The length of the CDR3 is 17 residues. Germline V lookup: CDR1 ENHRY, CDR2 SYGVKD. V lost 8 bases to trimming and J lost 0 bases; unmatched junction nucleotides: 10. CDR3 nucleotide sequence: TGTGCCATCCCTGGACAGGCCCACGACTCTGGGGCCAACGTCCTGACTTTC. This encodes CAIPGQAHDSGANVLTF.

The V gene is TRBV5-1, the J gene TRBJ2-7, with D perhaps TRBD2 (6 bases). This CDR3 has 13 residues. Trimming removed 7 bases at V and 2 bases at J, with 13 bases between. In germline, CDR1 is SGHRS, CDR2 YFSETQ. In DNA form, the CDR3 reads TGCGCCAGCCGGCGGGACCCCACCTACGAGCAGTACTTC. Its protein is CASRRDPTYEQYF. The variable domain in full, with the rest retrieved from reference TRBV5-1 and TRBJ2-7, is KAGVTQTPRYLIKTRGQQVTLSCSPISGHRSVSWYQQTPGQGLQFLFEYFSETQRNKGNFPGRFSGRQFSNSRSEMNVSTLELGDSALYLCASRRDPTYEQYFGPGTRLTVT.

CDR3 DNA sequence: TGTGCCAGCAGCCAAGTTGGCGGGAAACAAGAGACCCAGTACTTC. It translates to CASSQVGGKQETQYF. The genes are TRBV4-2 and TRBJ2-5; D is perhaps TRBD2 (6 bases). V was cut by 1 base and J by 2 bases, with 11 bases left in between. Germline V lookup: CDR1 LGHNA, CDR2 YNFKEQ. The CDR3 is 15 residues long.

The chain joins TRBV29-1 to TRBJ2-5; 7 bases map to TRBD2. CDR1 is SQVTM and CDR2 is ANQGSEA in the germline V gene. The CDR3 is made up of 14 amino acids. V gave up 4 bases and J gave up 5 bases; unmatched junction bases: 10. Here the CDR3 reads CSVVMGGSDETQYF. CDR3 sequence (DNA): TGCAGCGTTGTAATGGGCGGGAGTGACGAGACCCAGTACTTC.

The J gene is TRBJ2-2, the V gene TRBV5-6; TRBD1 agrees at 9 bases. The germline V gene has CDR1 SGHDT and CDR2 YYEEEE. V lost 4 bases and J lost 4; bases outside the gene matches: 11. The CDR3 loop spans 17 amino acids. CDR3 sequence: CASSRAQGAVVTGELFF. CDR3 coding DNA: TGTGCCAGCAGCCGTGCACAGGGGGCCGTAGTCACCGGGGAGCTGTTTTTT.

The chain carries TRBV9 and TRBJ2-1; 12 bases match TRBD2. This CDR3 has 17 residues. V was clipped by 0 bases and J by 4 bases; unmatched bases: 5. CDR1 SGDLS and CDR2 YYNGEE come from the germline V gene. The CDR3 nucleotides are TGTGCCAGCAGCGTAGGATCTAGCGGGAGGGCTTACAATGAGCAGTTCTTC. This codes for CASSVGSSGRAYNEQFF.

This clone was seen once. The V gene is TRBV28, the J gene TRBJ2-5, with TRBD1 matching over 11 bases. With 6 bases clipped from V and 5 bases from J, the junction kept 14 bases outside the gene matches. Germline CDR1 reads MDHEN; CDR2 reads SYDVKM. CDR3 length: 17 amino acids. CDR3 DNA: TGTGCCAGCAGCACCAGGACAGGGGGCGGTTTATTGGAGACCCAGTACTTC. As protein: CASSTRTGGGLLETQYF.

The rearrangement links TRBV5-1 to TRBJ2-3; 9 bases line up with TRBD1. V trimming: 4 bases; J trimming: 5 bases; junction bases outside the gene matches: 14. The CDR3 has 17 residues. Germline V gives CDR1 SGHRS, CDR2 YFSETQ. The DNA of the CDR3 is TGCGCCAGCAGCCTTCCGGCCGGGACAGGGTTAATAGATACGCAGTATTTT. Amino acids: CASSLPAGTGLIDTQYF.

The CDR3 DNA reads TGTGCCAGCAGTTTACTCCCCTCTGGAAACACCATATATTTT. Protein: CASSLLPSGNTIYF. The genes are TRBV28 and TRBJ1-3; D gene unclear. Trimming removed 2 bases at V and 0 bases at J, with 5 bases between. Germline assignment: CDR1 MDHEN and CDR2 SYDVKM. The CDR3 covers 14 residues.

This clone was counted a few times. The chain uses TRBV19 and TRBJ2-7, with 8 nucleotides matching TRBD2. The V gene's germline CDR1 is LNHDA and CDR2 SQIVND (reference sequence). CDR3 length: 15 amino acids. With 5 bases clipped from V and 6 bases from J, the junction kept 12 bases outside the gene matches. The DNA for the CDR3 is TGTGCCAGTAGTGGGCTAGCGGGTCGGTCGGGCGAGCAGTACTTC. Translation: CASSGLAGRSGEQYF.

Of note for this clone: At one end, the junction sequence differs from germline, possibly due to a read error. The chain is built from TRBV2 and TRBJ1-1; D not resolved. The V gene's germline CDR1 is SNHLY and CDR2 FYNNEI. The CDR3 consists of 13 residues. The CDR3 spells CASREVRNTEAFF. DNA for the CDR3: TGTGCCAGCAGGGAAGTGCGAAACACTGAAGCTTTCTTT.

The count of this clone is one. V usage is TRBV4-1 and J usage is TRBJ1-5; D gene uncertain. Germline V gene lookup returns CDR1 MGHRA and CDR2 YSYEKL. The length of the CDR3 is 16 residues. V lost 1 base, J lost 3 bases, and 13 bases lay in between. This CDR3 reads CASSQAGKITNQPQHF. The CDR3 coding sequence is TGCGCCAGCAGCCAAGCGGGGAAGATCACCAATCAGCCCCAGCATTTT.

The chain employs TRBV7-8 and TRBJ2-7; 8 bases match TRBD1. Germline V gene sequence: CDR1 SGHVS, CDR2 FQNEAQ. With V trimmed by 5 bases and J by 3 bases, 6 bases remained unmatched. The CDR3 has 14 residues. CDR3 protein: CASSTRGRDYEQYF. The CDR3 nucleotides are TGTGCCAGCAGCACCAGGGGGCGCGACTACGAGCAGTACTTC.

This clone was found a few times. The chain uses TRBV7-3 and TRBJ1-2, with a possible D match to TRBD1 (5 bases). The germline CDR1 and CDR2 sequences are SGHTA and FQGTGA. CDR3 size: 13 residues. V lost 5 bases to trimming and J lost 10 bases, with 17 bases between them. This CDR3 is CASSNDRQGVYTF. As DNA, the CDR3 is TGTGCCAGCAGCAACGACCGTCAAGGGGTCTACACCTTC.

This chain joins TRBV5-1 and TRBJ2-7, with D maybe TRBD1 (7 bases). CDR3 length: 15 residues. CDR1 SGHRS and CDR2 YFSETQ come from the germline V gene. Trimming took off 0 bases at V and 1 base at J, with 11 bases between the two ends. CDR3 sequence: CASSLVSGGSYEQYF. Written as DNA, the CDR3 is TGCGCCAGCAGCTTGGTGTCAGGGGGGTCCTACGAGCAGTACTTC.

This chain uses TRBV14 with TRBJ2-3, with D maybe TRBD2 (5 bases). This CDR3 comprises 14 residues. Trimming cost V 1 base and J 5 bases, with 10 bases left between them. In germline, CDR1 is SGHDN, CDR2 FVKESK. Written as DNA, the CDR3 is TGTGCCAGCAGCCAAGGACTTGGAGGAGATACGCAGTATTTT. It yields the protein CASSQGLGGDTQYF.

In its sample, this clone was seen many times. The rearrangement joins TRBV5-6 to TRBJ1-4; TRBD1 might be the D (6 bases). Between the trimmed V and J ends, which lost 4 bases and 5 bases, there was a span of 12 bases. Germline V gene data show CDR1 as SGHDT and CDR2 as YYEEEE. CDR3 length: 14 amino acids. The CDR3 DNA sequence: TGTGCCAGCAGCCCCGGGACAAGGAATGAAAAACTGTTTTTT. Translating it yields CASSPGTRNEKLFF.

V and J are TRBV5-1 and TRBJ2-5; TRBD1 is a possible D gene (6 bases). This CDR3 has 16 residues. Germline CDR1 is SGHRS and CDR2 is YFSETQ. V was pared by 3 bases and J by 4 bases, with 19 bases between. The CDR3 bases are TGCGCCAGCAGCTCCTACAGGGCTGGGGGTCGAGAGACCCAGTACTTC. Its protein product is CASSSYRAGGRETQYF.

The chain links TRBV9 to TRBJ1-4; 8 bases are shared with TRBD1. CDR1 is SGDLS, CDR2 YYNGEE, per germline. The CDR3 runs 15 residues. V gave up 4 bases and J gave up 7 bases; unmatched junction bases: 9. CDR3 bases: TGTGCCAGCAGCAACGGACAGGGTCACGGTGAAAAACTGTTTTTT. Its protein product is CASSNGQGHGEKLFF.

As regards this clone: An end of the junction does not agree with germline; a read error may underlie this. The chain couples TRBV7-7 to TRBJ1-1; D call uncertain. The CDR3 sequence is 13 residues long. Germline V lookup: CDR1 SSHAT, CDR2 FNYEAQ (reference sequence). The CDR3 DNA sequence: TGTGCTAGCAGCACTTCCCCGGAGGCTGAAGCTTTCTTT. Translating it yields CASSTSPEAEAFF. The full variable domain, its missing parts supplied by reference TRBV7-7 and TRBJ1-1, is GAGVSQSPRYKVTKRGQDVTLRCDPISSHATLYWYQQALGQGPEFLTYFNYEAQPDKSGLPSDRFSAERPEGSISTLTIQRTEQRDSAMYRCASSTSPEAEAFFGQGTRLTVV.

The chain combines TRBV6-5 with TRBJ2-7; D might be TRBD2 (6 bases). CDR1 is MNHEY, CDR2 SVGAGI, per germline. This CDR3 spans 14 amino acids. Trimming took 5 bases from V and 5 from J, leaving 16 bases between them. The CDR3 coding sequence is TGTGCCAGCAGTGATGGAGGGCCCGTCAACGAGCAGTACTTC. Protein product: CASSDGGPVNEQYF.

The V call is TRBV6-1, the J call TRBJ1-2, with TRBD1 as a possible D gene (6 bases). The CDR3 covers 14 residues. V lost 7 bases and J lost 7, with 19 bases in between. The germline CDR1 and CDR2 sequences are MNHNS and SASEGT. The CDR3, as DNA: TGTGCCAGCATTCTAACCGGGACACAACTTGGCTACACCTTC. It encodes CASILTGTQLGYTF.

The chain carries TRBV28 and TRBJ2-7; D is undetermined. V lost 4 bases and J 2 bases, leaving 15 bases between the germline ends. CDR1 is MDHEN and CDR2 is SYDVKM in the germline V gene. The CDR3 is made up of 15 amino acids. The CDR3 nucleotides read TGTGCCAGCAGTTCCCCCAGTCTGAACCCCTACGAGCAGTACTTC. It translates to CASSSPSLNPYEQYF.

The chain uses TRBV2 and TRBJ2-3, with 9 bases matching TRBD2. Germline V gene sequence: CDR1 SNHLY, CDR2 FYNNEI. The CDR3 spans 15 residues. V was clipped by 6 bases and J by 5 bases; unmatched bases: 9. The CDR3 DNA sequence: TGTGCCAGCAGCTATCCGGGACTAGCCCAAGATACGCAGTATTTT. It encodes CASSYPGLAQDTQYF.